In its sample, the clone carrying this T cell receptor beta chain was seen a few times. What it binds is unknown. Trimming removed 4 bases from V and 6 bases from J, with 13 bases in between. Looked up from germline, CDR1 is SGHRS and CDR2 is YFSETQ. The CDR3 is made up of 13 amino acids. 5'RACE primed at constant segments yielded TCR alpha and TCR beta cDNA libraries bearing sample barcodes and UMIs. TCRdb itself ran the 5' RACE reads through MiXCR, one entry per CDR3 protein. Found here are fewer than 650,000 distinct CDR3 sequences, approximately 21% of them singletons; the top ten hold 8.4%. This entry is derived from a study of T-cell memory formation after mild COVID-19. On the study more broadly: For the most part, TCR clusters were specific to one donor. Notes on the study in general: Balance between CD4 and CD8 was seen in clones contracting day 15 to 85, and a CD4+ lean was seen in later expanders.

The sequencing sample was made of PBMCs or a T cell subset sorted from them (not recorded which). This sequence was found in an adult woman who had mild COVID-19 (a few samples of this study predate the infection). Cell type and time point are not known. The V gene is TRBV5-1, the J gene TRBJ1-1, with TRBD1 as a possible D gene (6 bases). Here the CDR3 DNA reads TGCGCCAGCAGCAAGGACAGAGCTGCTGAAGCTTTCTTT. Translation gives CASSKDRAAEAFF.